The entry below describes one T cell receptor (beta chain). Its specificity is not known. These data come from a study of radiation and T cells in renal cell carcinoma. Described time point: baseline pretreatment blood. The treatment was: 15 Gy SBRT to primary tumor, nephrectomy 4 weeks later. After SBRT, blood was collected at 2 and 4 weeks, plus baseline. This renal cell carcinoma was of the clear cell type. General observations from the study: From baseline, blood top tumor clonotypes peaked at 2 weeks post-radiation. Without pretreatment biopsies, baseline tumor clonotype presence was undetermined.

Generated by immunoSEQ multiplex PCR, the TCRdb table keeps only in-frame clones and is missing some. The sample has about 140,000 clones; less than 85% are singletons. The germline V gene has CDR1 MGHDK and CDR2 SYGVNS. The CDR3 extends over 13 amino acids. Trimming pared 5 bases from V and 5 bases from J, leaving 12 bases between. The sample was blood, taken from a patient whose treatment included radiotherapy and nephrectomy. This receptor was obtained from a woman aged 50 to 65 with renal cell carcinoma. The chain joins TRBV25-1 to TRBJ2-5; D possibly corresponds to TRBD2 (5 bases). CDR3 in DNA: TGTGCCAGCAGTCGAGCCGGCGGGGAGACCCAGTACTTC. It translates to CASSRAGGETQYF.